This record looks at one T cell receptor (beta chain) sequence and its context. Its specificity is not known. These data originate in a study of shared clonotypes between healthy human individuals. CDR3 size: 15 residues. With 5 bases removed from V and 6 bases from J, the gap between germline ends came to 16 bases. In germline, CDR1 is LNHDA, CDR2 SQIVND (reference sequence). Deep-level running was used for the assay. Here immunoSEQ multiplex PCR was the method, and the copy in TCRdb shows in-frame clones only, minus some. In the table there are approximately 2.1 million clones, approximately 95% of which are singletons. Points from the study as a whole: Clonotype sharing across donors was expected to vary with sequencing depth.

This clonotype was sampled from a young man in good health. Some clones in this sample may be carry-over from other donors' samples. The sequenced sample was naive CD4+ T cells from PBMCs. Subset reported: CD45RA+ positively selected. J is TRBJ1-4 and V is TRBV19, with a weak D call TRBD1 (6 bases). The CDR3 coding sequence is TGTGCCAGTAGTCCGTACAGGGTGGAGGATGAAAAACTGTTTTTT. Translation: CASSPYRVEDEKLFF.